Shown below are 25 T cell receptor beta chains from a single sample sequenced in a study of shared clonotypes between healthy human individuals. Assay used: immunoSEQ multiplex PCR; TCRdb lists only in-frame clones, some missing. The sample gives around 700,000 clones, 55% to 85% of which show up once; under 2% is in the top ten. Sequencing was performed on memory CD4+ T cells sorted from blood. Subset defined: CD45RA-negative fraction. The receptors originated from a woman in her thirties in good health.

Of note for this clone: The identical CDR3 is also encoded by other nucleotide sequences in the sample. The chain joins TRBV11-2 to TRBJ2-5; possibly TRBD2 for D (5 bases). CDR1 is SGHAT and CDR2 is FQNNGV in the germline V gene. V was trimmed by 5 bases and J by 2 bases, leaving 12 bases between them. The length of the CDR3 is 14 residues. The CDR3 is CASSPGLLQETQYF. The CDR3 bases are TGTGCCAGCAGCCCCGGACTCCTTCAAGAGACCCAGTACTTC.

This clone was counted a single time. J is TRBJ2-7 and V is TRBV6-5; D remains unclear. Germline V gene lookup returns CDR1 MNHEY and CDR2 SVGAGI. The V end was cut by 2 bases, the J end by 0 bases, with 11 bases between. This CDR3 contains 15 residues. CDR3 protein: CASSYDRSSSYEQYF. CDR3 DNA: TGTGCCAGCAGTTACGATCGGTCCAGCTCCTACGAGCAGTACTTC.

This clone was observed once. This sequence joins TRBV5-4 and TRBJ2-3, with a possible D match to TRBD2 (6 bases). In germline, CDR1 is SGHNT, CDR2 YYREEE (reference sequence). V was cut by 0 bases and J by 3 bases, with 17 bases left in between. The CDR3 extends over 17 amino acids. The CDR3 loop is CASSLGFISRGTDTQYF. CDR3 in DNA: TGTGCCAGCAGCTTGGGATTTATATCGCGGGGTACAGATACGCAGTATTTT.

This chain uses TRBV10-2 with TRBJ2-2; D gene uncertain. CDR3 length: 13 amino acids. Germline values: CDR1 WSHSY, CDR2 SAAADI. V was cut by 0 bases and J by 1 base, with 0 bases left in between. The CDR3 bases are TGCGCCAGCAGTGAGTCGAACACCGGGGAGCTGTTTTTT. Its protein product is CASSESNTGELFF.

The chain couples TRBV21-1 to TRBJ2-7; the table names TRBD2, a call not compared with the DNA. TRBV21-1 is assigned pseudogene status. The CDR3 extends over 16 amino acids. DNA of the CDR3: TGTGCCAGCAGCCCTCAAGCCGGGGCGGGAGCCCTCCAGCAGTACTTC. As protein: CASSPQAGAGALQQYF.

The gene calls are TRBV5-1 and TRBJ1-4, with D unresolved. The CDR3 length is 13 residues. Germline V CDR1 and CDR2: SGHRS, YFSETQ. The V gene lost 7 bases and the J gene lost 8 bases, with 15 bases spanning the gap. This CDR3 reads CASRLAGGEKLFF. The CDR3 region has the DNA TGCGCCAGCCGATTAGCGGGAGGAGAAAAACTGTTTTTT.

This clone was counted a few times. The chain couples TRBV2 to TRBJ2-7; 7 nucleotides line up with TRBD2. The CDR3 runs 15 residues. V lost 1 base to trimming and J lost 2 bases; unmatched junction nucleotides: 5. Germline assignment: CDR1 SNHLY and CDR2 FYNNEI. CDR3 sequence (DNA): TGTGCCAGCAGTGAAGTCTTCGCGGGAGCCTACGAGCAGTACTTC. It yields the protein CASSEVFAGAYEQYF.

The chain is built from TRBV6-5 and TRBJ1-2; a weak D match, TRBD1 (6 bases). V lost 6 bases and J 2 bases, leaving 13 bases between the germline ends. This CDR3 comprises 14 residues. CDR1 is MNHEY and CDR2 is SVGAGI in the germline V gene. CDR3 sequence reads: CASRGHLTNYGYTF. The CDR3 bases are TGTGCCAGCAGGGGACACCTAACCAACTATGGCTACACCTTC.

This clone was detected a few times. J is TRBJ2-7 and V is TRBV27; 10 positions agree with TRBD1. Germline trimming cut 8 bases from V and 7 bases from J; bases unmatched to any gene: 8. Germline values: CDR1 MNHEY, CDR2 SMNVEV (reference sequence). The CDR3 runs 13 residues. CDR3 in amino acids: CASGRQGASEQYF. The CDR3 nucleotides are TGTGCCAGCGGGAGACAGGGGGCAAGTGAGCAGTACTTC.

The chain has TRBV18 and TRBJ1-5; D not certain. CDR1 and CDR2 from the germline V gene are KGHSH and LQKENI. This CDR3 contains 15 residues. The ends were cut back, 1 base at V and 5 bases at J, with 12 bases in the middle. The CDR3 is CASSPREGRDQPQHF. The CDR3 DNA reads as TGTGCCAGCTCACCACGTGAGGGTCGGGATCAGCCCCAGCATTTT.

This clone showed up just a few times. The chain is built from TRBV2 and TRBJ2-1; 8 nucleotides match TRBD2. From germline, CDR1 is SNHLY and CDR2 FYNNEI. The V gene end was trimmed by 6 bases and the J gene end by 3 bases; junction bases not matched to a gene: 4. The CDR3 length is 14 residues. The DNA for the CDR3 is TGTGCCAGCAGACTAGCGGACCTCTACAATGAGCAGTTCTTC. It yields the protein CASRLADLYNEQFF.

This chain joins TRBV2 and TRBJ1-1; unclear D gene. The CDR3 length is 12 residues. Germline lookup yields CDR1 SNHLY and CDR2 FYNNEI. Trimming left V 5 bases short and J 5 bases short, with 9 bases between. CDR3 in amino acids: CASSLGSTEAFF. CDR3 sequence (DNA): TGTGCCAGCAGTTTGGGGAGTACTGAAGCTTTCTTT.

V is TRBV28 and J is TRBJ2-1; 10 bases are shared with TRBD2. Germline V gives CDR1 MDHEN, CDR2 SYDVKM. V was pared by 3 bases and J by 5 bases, with 10 bases of the junction left unmatched. CDR3 length: 17 amino acids. The CDR3 loop reads CASSFGGSGRSDNEQFF. CDR3 DNA sequence: TGTGCCAGCAGTTTCGGGGGTAGCGGGAGGTCAGACAATGAGCAGTTCTTC.

This clone was counted a few times. The chain carries TRBV5-1 and TRBJ2-2; TRBD2 aligns across 7 bases. The CDR3 contains 16 residues. CDR1 is SGHRS, CDR2 YFSETQ, per germline. V lost 6 bases to trimming and J lost 1 base; unmatched junction nucleotides: 9. The CDR3 is CASTIGLAVNTGELFF. As DNA, the CDR3 is TGCGCCAGCACAATAGGCCTAGCGGTGAACACCGGGGAGCTGTTTTTT.

This chain links TRBV5-1 with TRBJ2-5, with TRBD2 matching 8 bases. The CDR3 consists of 15 residues. Germline V gives CDR1 SGHRS, CDR2 YFSETQ. V was pared by 0 bases and J by 4 bases, with 5 bases of the junction left unmatched. The CDR3 reads CASSLVGAGAETQYF. Written as DNA, the CDR3 is TGCGCCAGCAGCTTGGTAGGAGCGGGAGCAGAGACCCAGTACTTC. The full variable domain, with the rest looked up from reference TRBV5-1 and TRBJ2-5, is KAGVTQTPRYLIKTRGQQVTLSCSPISGHRSVSWYQQTPGQGLQFLFEYFSETQRNKGNFPGRFSGRQFSNSRSEMNVSTLELGDSALYLCASSLVGAGAETQYFGPGTRLLVL.

This rearrangement joins TRBV14 to TRBJ1-5, with no clear D. This CDR3 is 13 amino acids long. Germline lookup yields CDR1 SGHDN and CDR2 FVKESK. V was cut by 0 bases and J by 6 bases, with 6 bases left in between. In DNA form, the CDR3 reads TGTGCCAGCAGCCAAGATTGGCGTCAGCCCCAGCATTTT. Translated, it gives CASSQDWRQPQHF.

This clone showed up just a few times. The chain has TRBV11-2 and TRBJ2-1; D uncertain. The V gene's germline CDR1 is SGHAT and CDR2 FQNNGV. Deletions cut 2 bases from V and 11 bases from J, with 10 bases between. This CDR3 region has 12 residues. CDR3 coding DNA: TGTGCCAGCAGCTTAAGTAGTCAACAGCAGTTCTTC. Protein product: CASSLSSQQQFF.

CDR3 protein: CASSLEGPYEQYF. For the CDR3, the DNA is TGTGCCAGCAGCTTGGAGGGCCCCTACGAGCAGTACTTC. This rearrangement joins TRBV5-4 to TRBJ2-7; D remains ambiguous. The CDR3 spans 13 residues. Trimming took off 0 bases at V and 2 bases at J, with 6 bases between the two ends. Germline V gene sequence: CDR1 SGHNT, CDR2 YYREEE (reference sequence).

The J gene is TRBJ1-4, the V gene TRBV5-1; 8 bases are a match to TRBD1. V was pared by 4 bases and J by 4 bases, with 6 bases of the junction left unmatched. The length of the CDR3 is 15 residues. Germline values: CDR1 SGHRS, CDR2 YFSETQ. CDR3 in amino acids: CASSGQGGVNEKLFF. The CDR3 coding sequence is TGCGCCAGCAGCGGACAGGGAGGGGTTAATGAAAAACTGTTTTTT.

This clone was counted many times. Within the sample, other DNA sequences also encode this same CDR3. This rearrangement joins TRBV5-1 to TRBJ2-1; 10 bases are shared with TRBD2. This CDR3 region has 15 residues. Germline CDR1 is SGHRS and CDR2 is YFSETQ. The J segment lost 3 bases and the V segment lost 2 bases, leaving 2 bases of the junction unmatched. The CDR3 DNA sequence: TGCGCCAGCAGCTTATCTAGCGGGAGCTACAATGAGCAGTTCTTC. Protein: CASSLSSGSYNEQFF.

The V call is TRBV29-1, the J call TRBJ2-1; no clear D gene. Trimming stripped 2 bases from V and 8 bases from J, with 13 bases between. CDR3 length: 13 amino acids. Looked up from germline, CDR1 is SQVTM and CDR2 is ANQGSEA. The CDR3 region is CSVEPFAEHEQFF. In nucleotides, the CDR3 is TGCAGCGTTGAACCCTTTGCAGAGCATGAGCAGTTCTTC.

The chain carries TRBV7-9 and TRBJ2-5; the D is unclear. V lost 4 bases and J lost 2, with 11 bases in between. Germline-derived CDR1 and CDR2 are SEHNR and FQNEAQ (reference sequence). CDR3 length: 14 amino acids. The CDR3 nucleotides read TGTGCCAGCAGCTGGGGAACATATCAAGAGACCCAGTACTTC. Encoded protein: CASSWGTYQETQYF.

This clone was counted once. The V gene is TRBV2, the J gene TRBJ2-5; 9 bases are shared with TRBD2. V lost 5 bases to trimming and J lost 5 bases; unmatched junction nucleotides: 3. Germline V lookup: CDR1 SNHLY, CDR2 FYNNEI. CDR3 length equals 13 residues. CDR3 residues: CASSYLAGETQYF. The DNA of the CDR3 is TGTGCCAGCAGTTATCTAGCGGGGGAGACCCAGTACTTC.

In nucleotides, the CDR3 is TGCGCCAGCAGCTGGGCTGGGCAGGGGGTCACAGATACGCAGTATTTT. Translation: CASSWAGQGVTDTQYF. The genes are TRBV5-1 and TRBJ2-3; 7 bases map to TRBD1. Germline V gives CDR1 SGHRS, CDR2 YFSETQ. This CDR3 spans 16 amino acids. The V and J ends lost 3 bases and 2 bases, in that order; junction bases with no gene match: 9.

V gene TRBV6-6 combines with J gene TRBJ1-2; no definite D call. The V and J ends lost 4 bases and 4 bases respectively, with 13 bases between them. The CDR3 spans 14 residues. Germline CDR1 MNHNY, CDR2 SVGAGI (reference sequence). The CDR3 spells CASSSPTGSYGYTF. DNA of the CDR3: TGTGCCAGCAGTTCCCCGACGGGTTCCTATGGCTACACCTTC.